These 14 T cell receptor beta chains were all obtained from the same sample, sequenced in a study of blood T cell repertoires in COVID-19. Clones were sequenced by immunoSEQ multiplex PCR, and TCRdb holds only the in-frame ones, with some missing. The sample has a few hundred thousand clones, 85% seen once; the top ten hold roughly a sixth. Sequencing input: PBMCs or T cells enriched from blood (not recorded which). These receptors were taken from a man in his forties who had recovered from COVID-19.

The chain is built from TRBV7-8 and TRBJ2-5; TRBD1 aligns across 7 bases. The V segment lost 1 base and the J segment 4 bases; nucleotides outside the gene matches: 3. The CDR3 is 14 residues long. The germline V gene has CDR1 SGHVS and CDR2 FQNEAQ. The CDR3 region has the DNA TGTGCCAGCAGCTTAGAGGGGGCTGGAGAGACCCAGTACTTC. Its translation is CASSLEGAGETQYF.

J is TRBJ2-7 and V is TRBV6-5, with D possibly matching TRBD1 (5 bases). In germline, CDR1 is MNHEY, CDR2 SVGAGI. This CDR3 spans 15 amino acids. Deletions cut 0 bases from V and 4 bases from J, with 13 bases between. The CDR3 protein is CASSYSNARAYEQYF. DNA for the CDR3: TGTGCCAGCAGTTACTCGAATGCCAGGGCGTACGAGCAGTACTTC.

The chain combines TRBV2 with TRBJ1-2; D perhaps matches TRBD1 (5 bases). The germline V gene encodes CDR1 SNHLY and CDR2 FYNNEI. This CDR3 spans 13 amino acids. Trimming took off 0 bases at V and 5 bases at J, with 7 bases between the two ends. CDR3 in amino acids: CASSEAAGYGYTF. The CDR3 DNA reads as TGTGCCAGCAGTGAAGCGGCAGGGTATGGCTACACCTTC.

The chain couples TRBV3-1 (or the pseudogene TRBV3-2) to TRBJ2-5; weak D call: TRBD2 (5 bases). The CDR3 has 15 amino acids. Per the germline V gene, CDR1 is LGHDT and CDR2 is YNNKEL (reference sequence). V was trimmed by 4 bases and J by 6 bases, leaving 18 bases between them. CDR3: CASSPRTGNAKTQYF. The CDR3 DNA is TGTGCCAGCAGCCCTCGGACTGGAAACGCGAAGACCCAGTACTTC.

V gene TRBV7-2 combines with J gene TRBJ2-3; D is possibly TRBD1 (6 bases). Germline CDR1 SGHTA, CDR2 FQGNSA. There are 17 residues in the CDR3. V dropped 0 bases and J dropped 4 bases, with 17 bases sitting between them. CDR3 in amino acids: CASSLAGAGVFADTQYF. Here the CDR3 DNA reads TGTGCCAGCAGCTTAGCAGGGGCAGGGGTGTTTGCAGATACGCAGTATTTT.

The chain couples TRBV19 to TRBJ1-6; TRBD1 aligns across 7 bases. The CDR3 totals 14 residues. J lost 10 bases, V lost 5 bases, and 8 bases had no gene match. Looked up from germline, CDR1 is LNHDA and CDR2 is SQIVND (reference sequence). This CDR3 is CASSFRQGMSPLHF. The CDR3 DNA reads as TGTGCCAGTAGTTTCCGACAGGGAATGTCACCCCTCCACTTT.

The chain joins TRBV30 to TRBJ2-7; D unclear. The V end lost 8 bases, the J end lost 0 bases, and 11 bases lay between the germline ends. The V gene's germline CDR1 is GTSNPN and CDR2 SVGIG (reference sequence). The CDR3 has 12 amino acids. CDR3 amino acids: CAASPGSYEQYF. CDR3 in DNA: TGTGCCGCGAGTCCCGGCTCCTACGAGCAGTACTTC.

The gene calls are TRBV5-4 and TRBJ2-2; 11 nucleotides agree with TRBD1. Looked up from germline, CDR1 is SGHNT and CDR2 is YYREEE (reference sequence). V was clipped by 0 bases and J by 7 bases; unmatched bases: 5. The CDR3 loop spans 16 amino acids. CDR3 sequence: CASSLGTGGRDGELFF. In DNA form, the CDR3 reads TGTGCCAGCAGCTTGGGGACAGGGGGCCGTGACGGGGAGCTGTTTTTT.

Here the CDR3 DNA reads TGTGCCAGCAGCTTAGCTTACCGGGGGAAAAACACTGAAGCTTTCTTT. Its protein is CASSLAYRGKNTEAFF. The chain combines TRBV7-2 with TRBJ1-1, with D perhaps TRBD1 (5 bases). The CDR3 extends over 16 amino acids. With 0 bases removed from V and 2 bases from J, the gap between germline ends came to 13 bases. Germline V gives CDR1 SGHTA, CDR2 FQGNSA. The variable domain in full, with the rest retrieved from reference TRBV7-2 and TRBJ1-1, is GAGVSQSPSNKVTEKGKDVELRCDPISGHTALYWYRQSLGQGLEFLIYFQGNSAPDKSGLPSDRFSAERTGGSVSTLTIQRTQQEDSAVYLCASSLAYRGKNTEAFFGQGTRLTVV.

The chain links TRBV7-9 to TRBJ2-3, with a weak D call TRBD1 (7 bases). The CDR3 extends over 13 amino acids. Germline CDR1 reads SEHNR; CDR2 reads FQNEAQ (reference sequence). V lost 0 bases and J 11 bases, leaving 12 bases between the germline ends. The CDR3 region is CASSLAGGQRQYF. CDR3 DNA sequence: TGTGCCAGCAGCTTAGCGGGGGGACAGCGGCAGTATTTT.

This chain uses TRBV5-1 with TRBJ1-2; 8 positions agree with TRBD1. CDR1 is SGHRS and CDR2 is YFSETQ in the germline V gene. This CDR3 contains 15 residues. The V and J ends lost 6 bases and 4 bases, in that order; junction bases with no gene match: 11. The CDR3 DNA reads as TGCGCCAGCATCCCAACTGCAGGGGGCTCCTATGGCTACACCTTC. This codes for CASIPTAGGSYGYTF.

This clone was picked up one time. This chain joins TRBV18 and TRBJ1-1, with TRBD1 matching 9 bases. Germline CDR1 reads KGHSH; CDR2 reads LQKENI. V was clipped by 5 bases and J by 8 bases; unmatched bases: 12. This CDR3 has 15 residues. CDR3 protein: CASSALGTGKFEAFF. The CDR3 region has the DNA TGTGCCAGCTCAGCCCTTGGGACAGGGAAGTTCGAAGCTTTCTTT.

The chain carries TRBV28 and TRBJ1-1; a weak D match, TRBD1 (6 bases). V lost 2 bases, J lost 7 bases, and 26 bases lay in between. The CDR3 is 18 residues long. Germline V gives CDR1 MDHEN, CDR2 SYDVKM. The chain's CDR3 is CASSLGRDIAGEHSEAFF. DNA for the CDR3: TGTGCCAGCAGTTTAGGGAGAGACATAGCAGGGGAGCATAGTGAAGCTTTCTTT.

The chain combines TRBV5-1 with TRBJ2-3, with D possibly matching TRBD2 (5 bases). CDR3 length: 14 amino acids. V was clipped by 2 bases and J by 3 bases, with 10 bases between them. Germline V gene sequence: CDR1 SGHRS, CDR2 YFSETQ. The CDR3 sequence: CASSLQAATDTQYF. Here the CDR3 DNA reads TGCGCCAGCAGCTTACAAGCGGCGACAGATACGCAGTATTTT.